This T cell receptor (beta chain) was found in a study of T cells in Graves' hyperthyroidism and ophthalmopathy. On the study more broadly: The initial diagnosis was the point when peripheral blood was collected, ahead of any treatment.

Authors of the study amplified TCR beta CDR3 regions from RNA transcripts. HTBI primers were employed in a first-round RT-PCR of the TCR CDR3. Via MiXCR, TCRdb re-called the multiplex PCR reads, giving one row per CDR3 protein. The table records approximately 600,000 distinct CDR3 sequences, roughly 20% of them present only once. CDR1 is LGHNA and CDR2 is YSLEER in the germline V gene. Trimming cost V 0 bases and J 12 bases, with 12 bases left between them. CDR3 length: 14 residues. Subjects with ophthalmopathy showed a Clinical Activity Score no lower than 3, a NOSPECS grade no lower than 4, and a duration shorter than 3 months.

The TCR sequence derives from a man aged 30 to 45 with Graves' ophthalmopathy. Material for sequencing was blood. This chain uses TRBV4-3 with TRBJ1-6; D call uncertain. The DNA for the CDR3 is TGCGCCAGCAGCCAAGATTCGGCGAGTGGACCCCTCCACTTT. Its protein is CASSQDSASGPLHF.